What follows is one T cell receptor beta chain and its context. This record belongs to a study of blood T cell repertoires in COVID-19. Authors' processing steps: Cell counts per sample came from amplifying reference gene primers. The protocol was immunoSEQ multiplex PCR, while the TCRdb copy is restricted to in-frame clones and leaves out a portion. V, J and clone size are taken as reported in that table, and D and trimming were inferred from the DNA itself. The sample has approximately 300,000 clones, roughly nine tenths seen once. Participants, 18 to 89 years old, spanned about 26 US areas. V dropped 7 bases and J dropped 1 base, with 9 bases sitting between them. From germline, CDR1 is SNHLY and CDR2 FYNNEI. The length of the CDR3 is 13 residues.

This chain uses TRBV2 with TRBJ2-3; possibly TRBD2 for D (6 bases). The TCR comes from a woman aged 25 to 45 who had recovered from COVID-19. The sample was PBMCs or T cells enriched from blood (not recorded which). CDR3 amino acids: CASKTGGTDTQYF. The CDR3 region has the DNA TGTGCCAGCAAAACGGGAGGCACAGATACGCAGTATTTT.